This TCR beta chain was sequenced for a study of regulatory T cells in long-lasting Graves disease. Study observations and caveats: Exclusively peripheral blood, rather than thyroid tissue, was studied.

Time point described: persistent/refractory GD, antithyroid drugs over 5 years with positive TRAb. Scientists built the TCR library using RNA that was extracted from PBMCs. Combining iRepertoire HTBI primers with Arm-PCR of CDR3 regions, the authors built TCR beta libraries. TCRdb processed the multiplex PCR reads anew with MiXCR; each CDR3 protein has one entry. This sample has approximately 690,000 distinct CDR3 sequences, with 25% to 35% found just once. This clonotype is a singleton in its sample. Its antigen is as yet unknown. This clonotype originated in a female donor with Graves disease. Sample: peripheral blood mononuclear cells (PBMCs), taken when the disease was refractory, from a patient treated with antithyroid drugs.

The CDR3 DNA sequence: TGTGCCAGCACCCCGGAGGGTATGTACAATGAGCAGTTCTTC. Translation gives CASTPEGMYNEQFF. This chain links TRBV7-9 with TRBJ2-1; maybe TRBD2 (6 bases). CDR3 length: 14 residues. Trimming removed 7 bases at V and 4 bases at J, with 14 bases between. CDR1 SEHNR and CDR2 FQNEAQ come from the germline V gene (reference sequence).